This TCR beta chain was identified during a study of immune evolution from preneoplasia to lung adenocarcinoma. Study-level points and caveats: Clonality was highest in normal lung, lower in later-stage lesions apparently.

Resections took place in Japan or China from the mid-2010s to the late 2010s. This clone occurred a few times. No antigen is known for it. From germline, CDR1 is MNHEY and CDR2 SVGAGI. This CDR3 region has 16 residues. V lost 0 bases and J 2 bases, leaving 14 bases between the germline ends. Profiling relied on immunoSEQ multiplex PCR, and the TCRdb table lists in-frame clones only, not all of them. The top ten clones hold 2.7% of a sample with about 6,900 clones, roughly 83% of them seen once. Sequencing was performed on FFPE invasive lung adenocarcinoma tissue. The TCR was taken from a person aged 40 to 49 with lung adenocarcinoma. The chain uses TRBV6-5 and TRBJ2-7, with a weak D call TRBD1 (5 bases). CDR3 nucleotides: TGTGCCAGCAGTTACTCGGAAGGGGTGAGTCCCTACGAGCAGTACTTC. The encoded protein is CASSYSEGVSPYEQYF.